The 31 T cell receptor beta chains reported below all come from one sample, sequenced in a study of cytomegalovirus exposure and HLA in healthy donors. Use of 60 Vbeta and 13 Jbeta primers characterized the PCR. Profiling relied on immunoSEQ multiplex PCR, and the TCRdb table lists in-frame clones only, not all of them. Among about 160,000 clones listed, roughly 78% were seen once. Sequencing was performed on PBMCs. The receptors were sampled from a woman aged 50 to 60 in good health and CMV-seropositive.

J is TRBJ1-6 and V is TRBV6-4, with D maybe TRBD1 (6 bases). The V and J ends lost 9 bases and 7 bases respectively, with 13 bases between them. The CDR3 covers 13 residues. Per the germline V gene, CDR1 is MRHNA and CDR2 is SNTAGT. CDR3 coding DNA: TGTGCCAGTCGAGCAGGGGAGAATTCACCCCTCCACTTT. It translates to CASRAGENSPLHF.

This rearrangement joins TRBV7-6 to TRBJ1-3, with 7 bases aligning to TRBD1. The CDR3 contains 14 residues. Germline trimming cut 3 bases from V and 2 bases from J; bases unmatched to any gene: 1. The germline V gene has CDR1 SGHVS and CDR2 FNYEAQ. CDR3: CASSFDRAGNTIYF. CDR3 DNA: TGTGCCAGCAGCTTCGACAGGGCTGGAAACACCATATATTTT.

The V gene is TRBV11-2, the J gene TRBJ2-7, with 10 bases lining up with TRBD2. The trim removed 4 bases at V and 5 bases at J, leaving 11 bases unmatched. The CDR3 is made up of 16 amino acids. CDR1 is SGHAT and CDR2 is FQNNGV in the germline V gene. The CDR3 sequence is CASSSTLTSGNHEQYF. The CDR3 DNA reads as TGTGCCAGCAGCTCGACCCTTACTAGCGGGAACCACGAGCAGTACTTC.

This chain joins TRBV7-2 and TRBJ2-7, with 16 bases aligning to TRBD2. Looked up from germline, CDR1 is SGHTA and CDR2 is FQGNSA. Germline trimming cut 6 bases from V and 2 bases from J; bases unmatched to any gene: 4. This CDR3 spans 16 amino acids. The CDR3 sequence is CASRSGLAGGTYEQYF. Here the CDR3 DNA reads TGTGCCAGCAGATCGGGACTAGCGGGAGGGACCTACGAGCAGTACTTC.

The gene calls are TRBV28 and TRBJ2-7; TRBD1 might be the D (6 bases). V was clipped by 5 bases and J by 1 base, with 9 bases between them. This CDR3 has 13 amino acids. Germline CDR1 is MDHEN and CDR2 is SYDVKM. CDR3 nucleotides: TGTGCCAGCAGTCCCGGACAGTCCTACGAGCAGTACTTC. Translated: CASSPGQSYEQYF.

The rearrangement links TRBV7-8 to TRBJ2-1; TRBD1 agrees at 7 bases. This CDR3 spans 15 amino acids. The trim removed 5 bases at V and 2 bases at J, leaving 6 bases unmatched. Germline CDR1 and CDR2: SGHVS and FQNEAQ. The chain's CDR3 is CASSQGDHPYNEQFF. The DNA of the CDR3 is TGTGCCAGCAGCCAGGGGGACCACCCCTACAATGAGCAGTTCTTC.

A few counts support this clone. The chain has TRBV19 and TRBJ2-1; possible D gene TRBD2, 6 bases. V was trimmed by 3 bases and J by 14 bases, leaving 14 bases between them. The CDR3 runs to 12 residues. Germline CDR1 reads LNHDA; CDR2 reads SQIVND (reference sequence). CDR3 residues: CASSIQAAGEFF. The CDR3 DNA follows: TGTGCCAGTAGTATTCAGGCAGCGGGCGAGTTCTTC. The whole variable domain, filled in from reference TRBV19 and TRBJ2-1, reads DGGITQSPKYLFRKEGQNVTLSCEQNLNHDAMYWYRQDPGQGLRLIYYSQIVNDFQKGDIAEGYSVSREKKESFPLTVTSAQKNPTAFYLCASSIQAAGEFFGPGTRLTVL.

The chain carries TRBV7-6 and TRBJ2-5; 10 nucleotides match TRBD2. In germline, CDR1 is SGHVS, CDR2 FNYEAQ. V shed 5 bases and J 5 bases; nucleotides not matched to a gene: 8. CDR3 length equals 15 residues. CDR3 nucleotides: TGTGCCAGCAGCCCAAACCTGGGACTAGCGGAGACCCAGTACTTC. Amino acid sequence: CASSPNLGLAETQYF. The variable domain in full, with the rest retrieved from reference TRBV7-6 and TRBJ2-5, is GAGVSQSPRYKVTKRGQDVALRCDPISGHVSLYWYRQALGQGPEFLTYFNYEAQQDKSGLPNDRFSAERPEGSISTLTIQRTEQRDSAMYRCASSPNLGLAETQYFGPGTRLLVL.

The chain combines TRBV7-2 with TRBJ2-5; D might be TRBD2 (5 bases). The CDR3 sequence is 14 residues long. Germline V gives CDR1 SGHTA, CDR2 FQGNSA. V was shortened by 7 bases and J by 2 bases, with 14 bases between the two germline ends. The CDR3 protein is CASTPRAGQETQYF. DNA for the CDR3: TGTGCCAGCACCCCGCGGGCCGGTCAAGAGACCCAGTACTTC.

The gene calls are TRBV7-2 and TRBJ1-6; TRBD1 matches at 9 bases. V was clipped by 5 bases and J by 0 bases; unmatched bases: 11. The CDR3 loop spans 19 amino acids. Germline V lookup: CDR1 SGHTA, CDR2 FQGNSA. CDR3 in DNA: TGTGCCAGCAGCGGGACTGGACAGGGGACGAGCTCCTATAATTCACCCCTCCACTTT. Residues: CASSGTGQGTSSYNSPLHF.

The rearrangement joins TRBV30 to TRBJ2-5, with D possibly matching TRBD1 (5 bases). CDR1 is GTSNPN, CDR2 SVGIG, per germline (reference sequence). This CDR3 contains 14 residues. Between the trimmed V and J ends, which lost 1 base and 7 bases, there was a span of 16 bases. The DNA for the CDR3 is TGTGCCTGGAGTGCCCTATTAGGGGCAGGGACCCAGTACTTC. Amino acids: CAWSALLGAGTQYF.

The rearrangement links TRBV9 to TRBJ2-7, with D unclear. This CDR3 is 14 amino acids long. V was clipped by 0 bases and J by 0 bases, with 7 bases between them. Germline V gene sequence: CDR1 SGDLS, CDR2 YYNGEE. The CDR3 DNA reads as TGTGCCAGCAGCGTAGCTGACTCCTCCTACGAGCAGTACTTC. Translated, it gives CASSVADSSYEQYF. The whole variable domain, remainder taken from reference TRBV9 and TRBJ2-7, is DSGVTQTPKHLITATGQRVTLRCSPRSGDLSVYWYQQSLDQGLQFLIQYYNGEERAKGNILERFSAQQFPDLHSELNLSSLELGDSALYFCASSVADSSYEQYFGPGTRLTVT.

The chain links TRBV29-1 to TRBJ2-7; D possibly corresponds to TRBD1 (5 bases). The CDR3 length is 14 residues. Trimming removed 6 bases from V and 3 bases from J, with 18 bases in between. Per the germline V gene, CDR1 is SQVTM and CDR2 is ANQGSEA. The CDR3 reads CSVCGTGGCYEQYF. In DNA form, the CDR3 reads TGCAGCGTCTGTGGCACAGGCGGTTGCTACGAGCAGTACTTC.

CDR3 loop: CSARRQGRNTEAFF. CDR3 DNA: TGCAGCGCAAGGAGACAGGGCAGGAACACTGAAGCTTTCTTT. This rearrangement joins TRBV29-1 to TRBJ1-1; 7 bases are shared with TRBD1. CDR3 length: 14 residues. The germline gives CDR1 SQVTM, CDR2 ANQGSEA. V lost 7 bases and J lost 1; bases outside the gene matches: 9.

The V and J genes are TRBV9 and TRBJ2-5, with 10 bases fitting TRBD1. The J call could be wrong; TRBJ2-7 is a better fit for the DNA end. The CDR3 totals 16 residues. Germline V gene sequence: CDR1 SGDLS, CDR2 YYNGEE. CDR3 DNA sequence: TGTGCCAGCAGCGGAACGACAGGGGGCGGCTCCTACGAGCAGTACTTC. The encoded protein is CASSGTTGGGSYEQYF.

This chain uses TRBV1 with TRBJ1-2; TRBD1 is the table's D call and was not checked against the DNA. TRBV1 is a recognized pseudogene. The CDR3 extends over 15 amino acids. CDR3 in amino acids: CTSSQLRQGLYGYTF. CDR3 nucleotides: TGCACCAGCAGCCAGCTAAGGCAGGGGTTGTATGGCTACACCTTC.

The chain carries TRBV9 and TRBJ2-5; D gene uncertain. Per the germline V gene, CDR1 is SGDLS and CDR2 is YYNGEE. This CDR3 has 14 residues. V lost 3 bases and J 5 bases, leaving 14 bases between the germline ends. DNA of the CDR3: TGTGCCAGCAGCGAGGCTCTGCGGTGGGAGACCCAGTACTTC. This encodes CASSEALRWETQYF.

This sequence joins TRBV5-8 and TRBJ2-7, with 10 nucleotides matching TRBD2. CDR1 is SGHTS and CDR2 is YDEGEE in the germline V gene. The CDR3 is made up of 15 amino acids. V lost 2 bases to trimming and J lost 3 bases; unmatched junction nucleotides: 5. The CDR3 reads CASSFGSSGSYEQYF. Here the CDR3 DNA reads TGTGCCAGCAGCTTTGGTTCTAGCGGGAGCTACGAGCAGTACTTC. The complete variable domain, with remaining parts taken from reference TRBV5-8 and TRBJ2-7, reads EAGVTQSPTHLIKTRGQQATLRCSPISGHTSVYWYQQALGLGLQFLLWYDEGEERNRGNFPPRFSGRQFPNYSSELNVNALELEDSALYLCASSFGSSGSYEQYFGPGTRLTVT.

The genes are TRBV6-1 and TRBJ1-4; 10 bases agree with TRBD1. Germline V gene data show CDR1 as MNHNS and CDR2 as SASEGT. The CDR3 is 15 residues long. V trimming: 6 bases; J trimming: 6 bases; junction bases outside the gene matches: 7. The CDR3 nucleotides are TGTGCCAGCAGGCGACAGGGGGCCATGGATGAAAAACTGTTTTTT. It specifies CASRRQGAMDEKLFF.

The CDR3 region has the DNA TGTGCCAGCAGTTCCCCCGGGACAGCAGCTAACTATGGCTACACCTTC. Encoded protein: CASSSPGTAANYGYTF. This rearrangement joins TRBV27 to TRBJ1-2; 7 positions agree with TRBD1. Germline CDR1 MNHEY, CDR2 SMNVEV (reference sequence). There are 16 residues in the CDR3. Trimming cost V 4 bases and J 0 bases; bases outside gene matches: 8.

The chain carries TRBV13 and TRBJ1-3; perhaps TRBD1 as D (6 bases). The CDR3 has 17 residues. Germline CDR1 and CDR2: PRHDT and FYEKMQ (reference sequence). Trimming took off 2 bases at V and 4 bases at J, with 18 bases between the two ends. The chain's CDR3 is CASSLRGSGVSGNTIYF. CDR3 coding DNA: TGTGCCAGCAGCTTAAGGGGCTCAGGGGTTTCGGGAAACACCATATATTTT.

This clone was seen only a few times. The CDR3 sequence: CASSYSEGQPYGYTF. The CDR3 DNA is TGTGCCAGCAGTTACAGTGAGGGACAGCCTTATGGCTACACCTTC. The chain employs TRBV6-5 and TRBJ1-2; 7 nucleotides agree with TRBD1. The CDR3 consists of 15 residues. The V segment lost 2 bases and the J segment 5 bases; nucleotides outside the gene matches: 8. Germline CDR1 and CDR2: MNHEY and SVGAGI.

The rearrangement uses TRBV6-5 and TRBJ1-5, with unresolved D. The CDR3 consists of 15 residues. Germline CDR1 reads MNHEY; CDR2 reads SVGAGI. V lost 0 bases and J 0 bases, leaving 6 bases between the germline ends. The CDR3 region is CASSYSRYSNQPQHF. The CDR3 DNA reads TGTGCCAGCAGTTACTCCCGGTATAGCAATCAGCCCCAGCATTTT.

This clone was counted at least ten times. The chain joins TRBV21-1 to TRBJ2-7; TRBD1 reflects the table's D call only, with no check against the DNA. TRBV21-1 is reported as a pseudogene. CDR3 length equals 14 residues. CDR3 DNA sequence: TGTGCCAGCATAATGGACAGGGATGCCTACGAGCAGTACTTC. Protein: CASIMDRDAYEQYF.

The chain links TRBV19 to TRBJ2-7; perhaps TRBD1 as D (6 bases). In germline, CDR1 is LNHDA, CDR2 SQIVND (reference sequence). Trimming removed 7 bases from V and 3 bases from J, with 19 bases in between. The CDR3 has 15 amino acids. The CDR3 loop reads CASTSRHRGSYEQYF. The CDR3 DNA follows: TGTGCCAGTACTTCTAGGCATAGGGGGAGCTACGAGCAGTACTTC.

The chain employs TRBV5-1 and TRBJ1-6; possibly TRBD1 for D (6 bases). The CDR3 loop spans 15 amino acids. The germline V gene has CDR1 SGHRS and CDR2 YFSETQ. With 4 bases removed from V and 7 bases from J, the gap between germline ends came to 15 bases. The CDR3 loop reads CASSPAGTPNSPLHF. The DNA of the CDR3 is TGCGCCAGCAGCCCGGCCGGGACACCAAATTCACCCCTCCACTTT.

In DNA, the CDR3 is TGTGCCAGCAGCCAAGAGGGTACCGGGAGAAGGTACGAGCAGTACTTC. Its protein is CASSQEGTGRRYEQYF. The chain recombines TRBV4-2 with TRBJ2-5; TRBD2 is a possible D gene (6 bases). The last part of the DNA fits TRBJ2-7 better; the J call may be wrong. The V gene's germline CDR1 is LGHNA and CDR2 YNFKEQ. This CDR3 is built from 16 residues.

The rearrangement uses TRBV4-3 and TRBJ2-1, with TRBD2 identical over 8 bases. From germline, CDR1 is LGHNA and CDR2 YSLEER. Losses at the gene ends were 1 base for V and 7 bases for J; bases not matched to a gene: 6. The CDR3 spans 15 residues. CDR3 amino acids: CASSQGAGAGNEQFF. In nucleotides, the CDR3 is TGCGCCAGCAGCCAAGGAGCGGGAGCTGGGAATGAGCAGTTCTTC.

This clone was counted a few times. The rearrangement links TRBV28 to TRBJ1-2; possibly TRBD1 for D (6 bases). The CDR3 has 14 residues. Trimming removed 5 bases from V and 4 bases from J, with 14 bases in between. Germline V gene data show CDR1 as MDHEN and CDR2 as SYDVKM. The CDR3, as DNA: TGTGCCAGCAGTACACAGGGAAGGGGCTATGGCTACACCTTC. Amino acid sequence: CASSTQGRGYGYTF.

About this clone: Other DNA sequences in the sample encode the same CDR3. This chain links TRBV4-2 with TRBJ1-6; the D gene is possibly TRBD1 (5 bases). This CDR3 is 17 amino acids long. Germline CDR1 LGHNA, CDR2 YNFKEQ. Trimming removed 0 bases at V and 1 base at J, with 10 bases between. The chain's CDR3 is CASSQDLGVSYNSPLHF. For the CDR3, the DNA is TGTGCCAGCAGCCAAGATTTAGGGGTGTCCTATAATTCACCCCTCCACTTT.

This chain connects TRBV10-1 to TRBJ1-4; D possibly corresponds to TRBD1 (6 bases). CDR1 is WNHNN and CDR2 is SYGVQD in the germline V gene (reference sequence). V was shortened by 9 bases and J by 7 bases, with 15 bases between the two germline ends. CDR3 length: 13 residues. CDR3 in DNA: TGCGCCAGAACACAGGGAGTGGGTGAAAAACTGTTTTTT. Translated, it gives CARTQGVGEKLFF.